Reported below is one T cell receptor beta chain. The time point here: pre-treatment baseline. Every bulk PBMC sample received the same 350 ng of DNA. Profiling relied on immunoSEQ multiplex PCR, and the TCRdb table lists in-frame clones only, not all of them. The table shows 8,000 to 11,000 clones, with about 85% occurring only once. These data originate in a study of blood T cell dynamics during melanoma immunotherapy. As for the study in general: Metastatic melanoma patients received first-line pembrolizumab or nivolumab plus ipilimumab.

The germline V gene encodes CDR1 SGHRS and CDR2 YFSETQ. This CDR3 is 16 amino acids long. Trimming cost V 0 bases and J 2 bases; bases outside gene matches: 4. Here the sequenced sample was blood, taken from a patient treated with checkpoint blockade. The gene calls are TRBV5-1 and TRBJ1-2; TRBD1 matches 10 bases. The source of this sequence is a human donor with melanoma. The CDR3 DNA follows: TGCGCCAGCAGCTTGGGGTCGGGACAGGGGAACTATGGCTACACCTTC. Amino acid sequence: CASSLGSGQGNYGYTF. Supplemented by reference TRBV5-1 and TRBJ1-2, the full variable domain reads KAGVTQTPRYLIKTRGQQVTLSCSPISGHRSVSWYQQTPGQGLQFLFEYFSETQRNKGNFPGRFSGRQFSNSRSEMNVSTLELGDSALYLCASSLGSGQGNYGYTFGSGTRLTVV.